This entry lists 11 T cell receptor beta chains sequenced from one sample in a study of blood T cells in healthy people across ages (dated by TCRdb to 2013 to 2016). The library was obtained by 5' RACE. Sequencing instrument: Illumina HiSeq 2500. A second about 7 to 12 cycle PCR used a sample-barcoded 5' primer and a J-beta primer mix. The public reads were reanalyzed by TCRdb: fastp trimming at Q25, MiXCR alignment, in-frame beta chains only. Each entry merges the rows of one CDR3 protein and shows their most common DNA and genes. The sample has 760,000 or so distinct CDR3 sequences on record, about 25% of them singletons. The ten largest clones add up to roughly 9% of the sample. These data were likewise used in another study, on T cells of mothers and their children.

The sample taken for sequencing was blood. The receptors were gathered from a boy aged 5-17 years in good health.

This clonotype has a handful of counts. This chain uses TRBV27 with TRBJ1-1, with D hard to call. The CDR3 is 13 residues long. Trimming stripped 5 bases from V and 4 bases from J, with 11 bases between. CDR1 is MNHEY and CDR2 is SMNVEV in the germline V gene (reference sequence). This CDR3 is CASSHRGLTEAFF. The DNA of the CDR3 is TGTGCCAGCAGTCATAGAGGTCTCACTGAAGCTTTCTTT.

At least ten counts were recorded for this clonotype. The rearrangement uses TRBV28 and TRBJ2-1, with TRBD2 matching over 8 bases. The CDR3 runs 13 residues. Looked up from germline, CDR1 is MDHEN and CDR2 is SYDVKM. The V and J ends lost 3 bases and 15 bases, in that order; junction bases with no gene match: 10. The CDR3 coding sequence is TGTGCCAGCAGTTTGCTCCATAGCGGGATGTGGTTCTTC. Protein sequence: CASSLLHSGMWFF.

This clonotype was observed a handful of times. CDR3 DNA: TGTGCCAGCAGCTTAGGAGCGTACATGAACACTGAAGCTTTCTTT. Protein product: CASSLGAYMNTEAFF. The chain is built from TRBV7-8 and TRBJ1-1; D gene ambiguous. Germline CDR1 reads SGHVS; CDR2 reads FQNEAQ. Trimming removed 1 base at V and 0 bases at J, with 9 bases between. The CDR3 extends over 15 amino acids.

The CDR3, as DNA: TGCAGCGTTGAGACGGAGGACATTCGTCCCGAGCAGTACTTC. It translates to CSVETEDIRPEQYF. The chain carries TRBV29-1 and TRBJ2-7; the D gene could be TRBD1 or TRBD2 (5 bases each). Germline loops: CDR1 SQVTM, CDR2 ANQGSEA. Trimming shortened V by 3 bases and J by 6 bases, and 18 bases separated the two germline ends. CDR3 length: 14 amino acids.

The gene calls are TRBV5-1 and TRBJ2-5; D unclear. Looked up from germline, CDR1 is SGHRS and CDR2 is YFSETQ. V was pared by 4 bases and J by 11 bases, with 12 bases between. The CDR3 has 11 amino acids. CDR3 nucleotide sequence: TGCGCCAGCAGCGCGAAAGGAGAGCAGTACTTC. Its translation is CASSAKGEQYF.

The chain employs TRBV12-3 or TRBV12-4 and TRBJ2-2; a possible D gene is TRBD1 (6 bases). This CDR3 region has 16 residues. The V end lost 5 bases, the J end lost 2 bases, and 15 bases lay between the germline ends. Here the CDR3 reads CASSRPRDTNTGELFF. CDR3 DNA: TGTGCCAGCAGTCGCCCCCGGGACACCAACACCGGGGAGCTGTTTTTT.

This clonotype was picked up a small number of times. CDR3 DNA sequence: TGTGCCAGCAGCTTAAGGGCTTCGAATTTGGTCACTGAAGCTTTCTTT. Amino acid sequence: CASSLRASNLVTEAFF. The chain employs TRBV7-8 and TRBJ1-1, with no clear D. The CDR3 contains 16 residues. Trimming removed 2 bases from V and 4 bases from J, with 17 bases in between. In germline, CDR1 is SGHVS, CDR2 FQNEAQ.

The chain is built from TRBV5-4 and TRBJ2-5; the D gene is possibly TRBD1 (5 bases). CDR1 and CDR2 (germline): SGHNT, YYREEE (reference sequence). This CDR3 is built from 14 residues. V lost 4 bases and J 1 base, leaving 11 bases between the germline ends. CDR3 amino acids: CASSVRQSQETQYF. The CDR3 region has the DNA TGTGCCAGCAGCGTCCGACAGAGCCAAGAGACCCAGTACTTC.

This clonotype was observed a few times. The chain is built from TRBV7-3 and TRBJ2-6, with D maybe TRBD1 (6 bases). V lost 4 bases, J lost 4 bases, and 17 bases lay in between. The CDR3 loop spans 17 amino acids. Per the germline V gene, CDR1 is SGHTA and CDR2 is FQGTGA. CDR3 protein: CASSSSRGKSGANVLTF. DNA for the CDR3: TGTGCCAGCAGCTCCAGCAGGGGAAAATCCGGGGCCAACGTCCTGACTTTC.

This clonotype was counted a single time. The chain carries TRBV29-1 and TRBJ2-7, with 7 positions matching TRBD2. Germline trimming cut 4 bases from V and 2 bases from J; bases unmatched to any gene: 8. This CDR3 contains 14 residues. The germline V gene encodes CDR1 SQVTM and CDR2 ANQGSEA. The CDR3 nucleotides read TGCAGCGTTGTGACTAACGGGAGGACCTACGAGCAGTACTTC. Protein product: CSVVTNGRTYEQYF.

This clonotype was detected only a few times. The chain couples TRBV3-1 to TRBJ2-1, with D perhaps given as TRBD1 or TRBD2 (5 bases each). Germline CDR1 is LGHDT and CDR2 is YNNKEL (reference sequence). Trimming stripped 4 bases from V and 0 bases from J, with 13 bases between. The length of the CDR3 is 16 residues. CDR3 in amino acids: CASSRPGPSSYNEQFF. For the CDR3, the DNA is TGTGCCAGCAGCCGACCGGGACCGAGCTCCTACAATGAGCAGTTCTTC.